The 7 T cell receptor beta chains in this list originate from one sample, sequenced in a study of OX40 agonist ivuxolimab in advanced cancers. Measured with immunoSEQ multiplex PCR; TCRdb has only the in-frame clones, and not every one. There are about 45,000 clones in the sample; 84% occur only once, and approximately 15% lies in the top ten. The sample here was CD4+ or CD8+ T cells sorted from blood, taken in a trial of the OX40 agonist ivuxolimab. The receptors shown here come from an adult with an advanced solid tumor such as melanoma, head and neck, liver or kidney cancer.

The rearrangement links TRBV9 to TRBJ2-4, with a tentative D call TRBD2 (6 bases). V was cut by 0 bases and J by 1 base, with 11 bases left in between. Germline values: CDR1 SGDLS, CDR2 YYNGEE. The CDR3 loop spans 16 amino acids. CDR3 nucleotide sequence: TGTGCCAGCAGCGTAGGGGGGGTAGCGGCCAAAAACATTCAGTACTTC. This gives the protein CASSVGGVAAKNIQYF.

The CDR3 loop reads CASSQDGAGGFSSNEQFF. CDR3 DNA sequence: TGTGCCAGCAGCCAAGATGGAGCGGGGGGCTTCTCATCCAATGAGCAGTTCTTC. The V gene is TRBV14, the J gene TRBJ2-1; 9 positions agree with TRBD2. The CDR3 contains 18 residues. The V and J ends lost 0 bases and 6 bases, in that order; junction bases with no gene match: 12. The germline CDR1 and CDR2 sequences are SGHDN and FVKESK.

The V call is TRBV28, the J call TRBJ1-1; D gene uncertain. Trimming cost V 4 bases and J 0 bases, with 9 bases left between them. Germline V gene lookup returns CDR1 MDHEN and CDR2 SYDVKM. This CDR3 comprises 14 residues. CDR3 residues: CASSSPGLNTEAFF. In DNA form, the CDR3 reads TGTGCCAGCAGTTCCCCGGGGTTGAACACTGAAGCTTTCTTT.

The CDR3 region has the DNA TGTGCCAGCAGCTTTAGCGGGGGGGCCTACGAGCAGTACTTC. Its protein is CASSFSGGAYEQYF. The J gene is TRBJ2-7, the V gene TRBV7-2; 11 bases are shared with TRBD2. V was clipped by 3 bases and J by 2 bases; unmatched bases: 0. The CDR3 sequence is 14 residues long. Looked up from germline, CDR1 is SGHTA and CDR2 is FQGNSA.

CDR3 sequence: CASSLTGTTSSYEQYF. DNA of the CDR3: TGTGCCAGCAGCCTAACCGGGACAACTTCCTCCTACGAGCAGTACTTC. The chain combines TRBV27 with TRBJ2-7; possible D gene TRBD1, 6 bases. The length of the CDR3 is 16 residues. V dropped 6 bases and J dropped 0 bases, with 18 bases sitting between them. CDR1 MNHEY and CDR2 SMNVEV come from the germline V gene (reference sequence).

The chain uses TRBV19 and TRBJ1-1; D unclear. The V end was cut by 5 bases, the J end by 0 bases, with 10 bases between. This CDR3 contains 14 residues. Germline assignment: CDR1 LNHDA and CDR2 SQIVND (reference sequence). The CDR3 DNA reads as TGTGCCAGTAGTGGTATGAACATGAACACTGAAGCTTTCTTT. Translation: CASSGMNMNTEAFF.

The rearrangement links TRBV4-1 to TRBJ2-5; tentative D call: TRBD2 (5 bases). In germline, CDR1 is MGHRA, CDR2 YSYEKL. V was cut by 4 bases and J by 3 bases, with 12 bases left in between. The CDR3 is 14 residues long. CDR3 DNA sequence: TGCGCCAGCAGCCCACGCCTCGGGGAAGAGACCCAGTACTTC. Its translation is CASSPRLGEETQYF.